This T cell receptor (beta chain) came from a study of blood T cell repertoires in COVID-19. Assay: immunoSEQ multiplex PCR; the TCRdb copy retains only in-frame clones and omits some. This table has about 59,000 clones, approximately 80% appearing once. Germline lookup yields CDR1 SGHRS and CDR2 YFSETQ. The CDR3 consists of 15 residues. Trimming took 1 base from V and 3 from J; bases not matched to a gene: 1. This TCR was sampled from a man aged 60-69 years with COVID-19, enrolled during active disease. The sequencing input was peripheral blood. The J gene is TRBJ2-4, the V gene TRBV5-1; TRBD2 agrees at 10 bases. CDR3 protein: CASSLLAGGKNIQYF. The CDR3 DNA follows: TGCGCCAGCAGCTTGTTAGCGGGAGGCAAAAACATTCAGTACTTC.